The sequence of this T cell receptor (beta chain) was determined in a study of breast tumors, draining lymph nodes, adjacent tissues. The study's findings and limits: Data only fit, rather than demonstrated, lymph node origin of most tumor T cells. Tumor TCR diversity was below lymph nodes but above nontumor tissue. The data were judged consistent with most tumor T cells coming from lymph node and expanding in tumor.

This clonotype was found a few times. Its antigen is undetermined. TCRdb reanalysed the multiplex PCR reads using MiXCR and keeps one entry per CDR3 protein. This repertoire shows roughly 260,000 distinct CDR3 sequences, 30% found once; its top ten account for about 1.2%. Axillary draining lymph nodes of breast cancer patients supplied the node samples. CDR3 size: 15 residues. V trimming: 3 bases; J trimming: 2 bases; junction bases outside the gene matches: 6. The sample comprised axillary lymph node tissue. The chain joins TRBV12-3 or TRBV12-4 to TRBJ2-7; 8 bases map to TRBD1. This sequence was found in a female donor with breast cancer. Some clones in this sample may be carry-over from other donors' samples. CDR3: CASSFSGTGAYEQYF. The CDR3 DNA sequence: TGTGCCAGCAGTTTCTCAGGGACAGGAGCCTACGAGCAGTACTTC.